The clone carrying this T cell receptor beta chain came up many times. This CDR3 has 13 amino acids. Per the germline V gene, CDR1 is SQVTM and CDR2 is ANQGSEA. With 6 bases removed from V and 3 bases from J, the gap between germline ends came to 14 bases. Construction of the TCRbeta library involved unique molecular identifiers. TCRdb re-derived calls from the PCR reads in MiXCR, one entry per CDR3 protein. The sample has roughly 670,000 distinct CDR3 sequences; 10% to 15% are singletons. The data originate from a study of T-cell reconstitution after alpha-beta-depleted transplantation in children. This TCR was recovered from a girl between 2 and 10 years old with congenital amegakaryocytic thrombocytopenia, due to receive a stem cell transplant. The V and J genes are TRBV29-1 and TRBJ2-5; tentatively, D is TRBD2 (5 bases). Here the sequenced sample was PBMCs, taken before TCRalphabeta/CD19-depleted stem cell transplant. The CDR3 reads CSVRASGEETQYF. The DNA for the CDR3 is TGCAGCGTGAGGGCATCCGGAGAAGAGACCCAGTACTTC. The entire variable domain, with the rest obtained from reference TRBV29-1 and TRBJ2-5, is as follows: SAVISQKPSRDICQRGTSLTIQCQVDSQVTMMFWYRQQPGQSLTLIATANQGSEATYESGFVIDKFPISRPNLTFSTLTVSNMSPEDSSIYLCSVRASGEETQYFGPGTRLLVL.